This record covers a single T cell receptor beta chain. This clone was seen a few times. There is no known antigen for this receptor. It has no much larger one-base neighbor in the sample; base qualities were not kept. TCRbeta CDR3 regions were amplified from genomic DNA by means of the immunoSEQ Assay, a bias-controlled multiplex PCR. Per the authors' processing: Nucleated cell counts per sample were estimated from amplification of reference gene primers within the assay. To quantify the absolute abundance of each unique TCRbeta CDR3 rearrangement, sequence reads were collapsed and filtered. For each sample, productive Simpson clonality was calculated as the square root of Simpson's diversity index over productive rearrangements. TCRdb mirrors the immuneACCESS table, restricted to in-frame sequences. Some clones are absent from its copies; in checked studies, under half trace to an unresolved V gene, and the reason for the others is unknown. V and J calls and clone size are those listed in that table; D and trimming were worked out from the DNA. The sample contains roughly 130,000 clones, approximately 80% of them found a single time. Clones ranked in the top ten supply 1.5% to 2% of the sample.

CDR1 and CDR2 are read off the germline V gene (reference sequence) as LGHDT and YNNKEL. The CDR3 starts with the cysteine, ends with the phenylalanine, and has 12 residues. Only CDR3 DNA remains: 36 bases, in frame from the first base. V drops 4 bases and J drops 8 bases, leaving 11 bases in between. Collaborating institutions collected whole blood in K2EDTA tubes following their own protocols. For TCRbeta analysis, collaborators shipped samples in one of three forms: frozen whole blood, isolated PBMCs, or DNA extracted from either of those sample types. This entry comes from a study of blood T cell repertoires in COVID-19 (dated by TCRdb to between 2020 and 2021). Broadly, across the study: Samples from collaborators originated in the United States, Italy and Spain and spanned both the acute and convalescent phases of COVID-19. A de-identified subject ID, COVID-19 status, age in years and sex were almost always included in the sample metadata. Samples came from the ongoing ImmuneRACE study (first 160 participants) plus 1,254 subjects from 6 global collaborators. Where available, HLA class I and class II types were obtained from metadata supplied by the sample provider rather than from assay-based typing. The repertoires were released in a freely available public database meant as a resource for research on the immune response to SARS-CoV-2. Subjects who had been exposed to COVID-19, were actively infected with it, or had recovered from it provided the deeply sampled blood TCRbeta repertoires that made up the dataset. The material from the prospective study consisted of cDNA or gDNA derived from T cells, B-cell-depleted T cells, or PBMCs.

What the work shows at the level of the full study, not this receptor alone: How much clinical and demographic metadata was included differed by source and by participant, and the metadata was provided uncurated.

Recombination linked TRBV3-1 (or the pseudogene TRBV3-2) to TRBJ1-2; the D segment cannot be called with confidence. The receptor was derived from a man between 65 and 85 years old with acute or convalescent COVID-19. Sample: peripheral blood. DNA sequence: TGTGCCAGCAGCCCGAAGGGAGGCGGCTACACCTTC. Translated, it reads CASSPKGGGYTF.